Listed below are T cell receptor beta chains from one sample, sequenced in a study of blood T cell repertoires in COVID-19. Repertoires were generated with immunoSEQ multiplex PCR, while TCRdb's copy carries only in-frame clones and drops some. The data show around 190,000 clones, 65% to 90% seen once. Sample: peripheral blood. These receptors were taken from a human donor in a cohort sampled during active COVID-19. Both conserved end residues are part of each CDR3. D genes are given only for firm matches. The listing skips clone size in some rows; elsewhere it reads once, few, many or a size class.

cdr3_nt: TGTGCCAGCAGTCGGGTCGGGGAAAACACCATATATTTT; cdr3_aa: CASSRVGENTIYF; d_call: .; j_call: TRBJ1-3; clone_size: once; v_call: TRBV6-6
cdr3_nt: TGTGCCAGCAGCTTGGGACAGGGAAACACCGGGGAGCTGTTTTTT; cdr3_aa: CASSLGQGNTGELFF; d_call: TRBD1; j_call: TRBJ2-2; clone_size: .; v_call: TRBV11-2
cdr3_nt: TGTGCCAGTAGTATAGGTCAGTTCAATCAGCCCCAGCATTTT; cdr3_aa: CASSIGQFNQPQHF; d_call: .; j_call: TRBJ1-5; clone_size: .; v_call: TRBV19
cdr3_nt: TGTGCCAGCGGACAGGGAGGCCAGCCCCAGCATTTT; cdr3_aa: CASGQGGQPQHF; d_call: TRBD1; j_call: TRBJ1-5; clone_size: once; v_call: TRBV2
cdr3_nt: TGTGCCAGCAGTTTAACAGGGGGGTGGACCTACGAGCAGTACTTC; cdr3_aa: CASSLTGGWTYEQYF; d_call: TRBD1; j_call: TRBJ2-7; clone_size: many; v_call: TRBV28
cdr3_nt: TGTGCCAGCAGTCCCGGGTCTTGGAATGAGCAGTTCTTC; cdr3_aa: CASSPGSWNEQFF; d_call: .; j_call: TRBJ2-1; clone_size: .; v_call: TRBV6-2/TRBV6-3
cdr3_nt: TGTGCCACCGGGACAGGGGTTGAAAAACTGTTTTTT; cdr3_aa: CATGTGVEKLFF; d_call: TRBD1; j_call: TRBJ1-4; clone_size: .; v_call: TRBV10-3
cdr3_nt: TGTGCCAGCAGCCCATCAGGGGACCGTCAGCCCCAGCATTTT; cdr3_aa: CASSPSGDRQPQHF; d_call: .; j_call: TRBJ1-5; clone_size: .; v_call: TRBV11-2
cdr3_nt: TGTGCCAGTAGTAGCGTGTCTGGACAATACTCTGGCGGCTACACCTTC; cdr3_aa: CASSSVSGQYSGGYTF; d_call: .; j_call: TRBJ1-2; clone_size: .; v_call: TRBV19
cdr3_nt: TGCGCCAGCCAACCTACAAAGTCCGGGGCAGATACGCAGTATTTT; cdr3_aa: CASQPTKSGADTQYF; d_call: .; j_call: TRBJ2-3; clone_size: .; v_call: TRBV10-1
cdr3_nt: TGTGCTAGTCAACTTCACGGGCTAGCGGGAGGAACTAGCACAGATACGCAGTATTTT; cdr3_aa: CASQLHGLAGGTSTDTQYF; d_call: TRBD2; j_call: TRBJ2-3; clone_size: .; v_call: TRBV12-5
cdr3_nt: TGTGCCAGCAGACCTACGGGGGGGCGTTCCTACGAGCAGTACTTC; cdr3_aa: CASRPTGGRSYEQYF; d_call: TRBD2; j_call: TRBJ2-7; clone_size: .; v_call: TRBV5-4
cdr3_nt: TGTGCCAGCAGCTTAGGGGCAGCTTACGAGCAGTACTTC; cdr3_aa: CASSLGAAYEQYF; d_call: .; j_call: TRBJ2-7; clone_size: .; v_call: TRBV11-3
cdr3_nt: TGTGCCAGCAGTCCTTGGGCTACCACCGGGACTAGCGGGTCTCCCGGGGAGACCCAGTACTTC; cdr3_aa: CASSPWATTGTSGSPGETQYF; d_call: TRBD2; j_call: TRBJ2-5; clone_size: .; v_call: TRBV28
cdr3_nt: TGTGCCACCAGCCCTACACAGGGGGCGCGGGACAATCAGCCCCAGCATTTT; cdr3_aa: CATSPTQGARDNQPQHF; d_call: TRBD1; j_call: TRBJ1-5; clone_size: .; v_call: TRBV24-1
cdr3_nt: TGTGCTAGCAGTTATTCCGCGAGCTCTGGAAACACCATATATTTT; cdr3_aa: CASSYSASSGNTIYF; d_call: .; j_call: TRBJ1-3; clone_size: .; v_call: TRBV6-6
cdr3_nt: TGTGCCACCAGTGACCCAGGGGACGAGCAGTACTTC; cdr3_aa: CATSDPGDEQYF; d_call: .; j_call: TRBJ2-7; clone_size: .; v_call: TRBV24-1
cdr3_nt: TGTGCCAGCAGCTTGGGGGCGCGTGGGGCCAACGTCCTGACTTTC; cdr3_aa: CASSLGARGANVLTF; d_call: .; j_call: TRBJ2-6; clone_size: .; v_call: TRBV5-4
cdr3_nt: TGTGCCAGCAGCGTAGGTCTGGAGAGCTCCTATAATTCACCCCTCCACTTT; cdr3_aa: CASSVGLESSYNSPLHF; d_call: .; j_call: TRBJ1-6; clone_size: .; v_call: TRBV9
cdr3_nt: TGTGCCAGCAGCGCCTCGGTTATGAACACTGAAGCTTTCTTT; cdr3_aa: CASSASVMNTEAFF; d_call: .; j_call: TRBJ1-1; clone_size: few; v_call: TRBV9